The 13 T cell receptor beta chains below all came from one sample that was sequenced in a study of blood T cell repertoires in COVID-19. Libraries were prepared by immunoSEQ multiplex PCR; TCRdb keeps only in-frame clonotypes and omits some of them. The table has over 250,000 clones, roughly 80% seen once. Sequences were obtained from PBMCs or T cells enriched from blood (not recorded which). These receptors all stem from a man aged 25 to 45 with acute COVID-19.

The V call is TRBV7-2, the J call TRBJ1-6; TRBD1 aligns across 7 bases. CDR3 length: 13 residues. The J segment lost 8 bases and the V segment lost 7 bases, leaving 5 bases of the junction unmatched. CDR1 is SGHTA and CDR2 is FQGNSA in the germline V gene. CDR3: CASKDRHDSPLHF. In DNA form, the CDR3 reads TGTGCCAGCAAGGACAGGCACGATTCACCCCTCCACTTT. The whole variable domain, remainder taken from reference TRBV7-2 and TRBJ1-6, is GAGVSQSPSNKVTEKGKDVELRCDPISGHTALYWYRQSLGQGLEFLIYFQGNSAPDKSGLPSDRFSAERTGGSVSTLTIQRTQQEDSAVYLCASKDRHDSPLHFGNGTRLTVT.

The chain joins TRBV19 to TRBJ2-1; 9 bases align to TRBD1. Germline lookup yields CDR1 LNHDA and CDR2 SQIVND (reference sequence). The J segment lost 8 bases and the V segment lost 7 bases, leaving 15 bases of the junction unmatched. CDR3 size: 16 residues. The CDR3 DNA is TGTGCCAGTACCGGCTTACAGGGGGCGCTTTCTGATGAGCAGTTCTTC. Residues: CASTGLQGALSDEQFF.

The gene calls are TRBV2 and TRBJ1-5; the match to TRBD1 covers 7 bases. The CDR3 covers 14 residues. With V trimmed by 8 bases and J by 5 bases, 9 bases remained unmatched. Germline V gene sequence: CDR1 SNHLY, CDR2 FYNNEI. The CDR3 bases are TGTGCCAGCGAGACAGGGAGGTGGGATCAGCCCCAGCATTTT. Translating it yields CASETGRWDQPQHF.

V and J are TRBV5-1 and TRBJ2-5; 7 nucleotides align to TRBD2. The length of the CDR3 is 14 residues. V was clipped by 4 bases and J by 4 bases; unmatched bases: 7. Germline V gene sequence: CDR1 SGHRS, CDR2 YFSETQ. CDR3: CASSQAGLRETQYF. In nucleotides, the CDR3 is TGCGCCAGCAGCCAAGCGGGGTTACGAGAGACCCAGTACTTC.

This chain uses TRBV9 with TRBJ2-3; possible D gene TRBD1, 6 bases. CDR3 length equals 15 residues. Trimming pared 4 bases from V and 2 bases from J, leaving 14 bases between. Germline lookup yields CDR1 SGDLS and CDR2 YYNGEE. CDR3 bases: TGTGCCAGCAGCCATGGGGGACACTACACAGATACGCAGTATTTT. Protein product: CASSHGGHYTDTQYF.

V usage is TRBV24-1 and J usage is TRBJ2-1; 8 nucleotides match TRBD1. The CDR3 is 15 amino acids. Germline V lookup: CDR1 KGHDR, CDR2 SFDVKD. The junction had 9 bases not matched to a gene; V was cut back by 4 bases and J by 8 bases. This chain's CDR3 is CATSEQTGVFDEQFF. CDR3 coding DNA: TGTGCCACCAGTGAACAGACAGGGGTGTTCGATGAGCAGTTCTTC.

This rearrangement joins TRBV5-8 to TRBJ2-2; a possible D gene is TRBD2 (6 bases). Germline V gives CDR1 SGHTS, CDR2 YDEGEE. V lost 4 bases and J lost 0, with 13 bases in between. The CDR3 is 16 residues long. The CDR3 DNA sequence: TGTGCCAGCAGCCCCTGGGGGACTTCGAACACCGGGGAGCTGTTTTTT. The encoded protein is CASSPWGTSNTGELFF. The variable domain in full, with the rest retrieved from reference TRBV5-8 and TRBJ2-2, is EAGVTQSPTHLIKTRGQQATLRCSPISGHTSVYWYQQALGLGLQFLLWYDEGEERNRGNFPPRFSGRQFPNYSSELNVNALELEDSALYLCASSPWGTSNTGELFFGEGSRLTVL.

The chain joins TRBV10-1 to TRBJ1-1, with 7 bases matching TRBD1. This CDR3 is 14 amino acids long. The germline V gene encodes CDR1 WNHNN and CDR2 SYGVQD (reference sequence). V lost 4 bases to trimming and J lost 5 bases; unmatched junction nucleotides: 7. The CDR3 DNA is TGCGCCAGCAGTGCGACAGGGCACAGAACTGAAGCTTTCTTT. Its translation: CASSATGHRTEAFF.

This rearrangement joins TRBV19 to TRBJ1-1; TRBD1 might be the D (5 bases). Germline V gene data show CDR1 as LNHDA and CDR2 as SQIVND (reference sequence). The CDR3 loop spans 12 amino acids. This CDR3 is CGARSGGTEAFF. The CDR3 DNA reads TGTGGCGCAAGGTCGGGGGGCACTGAAGCTTTCTTT.

The chain is built from TRBV6-2 or TRBV6-3 and TRBJ2-7; TRBD2 might be the D (6 bases). The length of the CDR3 is 14 residues. V gave up 2 bases and J gave up 7 bases, with 15 bases separating them. Germline V gives CDR1 MNHEY, CDR2 SVGEGT. The CDR3 protein is CASSYPGGRAEQYV. In DNA form, the CDR3 reads TGTGCCAGCAGTTACCCCGGAGGGCGAGCGGAGCAGTACGTC.

The J gene is TRBJ2-3, the V gene TRBV12-3 or TRBV12-4; D is undetermined. The germline V and J ends were trimmed by 5 bases and 3 bases, with 9 bases remaining between them. The CDR3 is made up of 13 amino acids. CDR3 amino acids: CASSPPPTDTQYF. For the CDR3, the DNA is TGTGCCAGCAGTCCCCCCCCGACAGATACGCAGTATTTT.

The genes are TRBV27 and TRBJ1-3; D possibly corresponds to TRBD1 (6 bases). Germline CDR1 is MNHEY and CDR2 is SMNVEV (reference sequence). CDR3 length: 14 amino acids. Trimming removed 8 bases from V and 2 bases from J, with 13 bases in between. This CDR3 reads CASGRGGPGNTIYF. Written as DNA, the CDR3 is TGTGCCAGCGGGCGGGGGGGGCCTGGAAACACCATATATTTT.

V and J are TRBV6-1 and TRBJ2-7; tentatively, D is TRBD1 (5 bases). This CDR3 is built from 15 residues. The germline V gene encodes CDR1 MNHNS and CDR2 SASEGT. Trimming took 0 bases from V and 2 from J, leaving 11 bases between them. CDR3 in DNA: TGTGCCAGCAGTGAAGCATTGGGGCAGGCCTACGAGCAGTACGTC. This translates into CASSEALGQAYEQYV.